Listed below are T cell receptor beta chains from one sample, sequenced in a study of Ad26.COV2.S vaccination and SARS-CoV-2 variants. Generated by immunoSEQ multiplex PCR, the TCRdb table keeps only in-frame clones and is missing some. The table has 300,000 to 500,000 clones, about nine tenths seen once. The sequenced sample was peripheral blood, obtained in a trial of Ad26.COV2.S vaccine versus placebo. Every receptor here comes from a person aged 18-65 years who received the Ad26.COV2.S COVID-19 vaccine or a placebo. The CDR3 runs from the conserved cysteine through the conserved F or W. Fields, in order: clone size, D gene, CDR3 length, J gene, V gene, CDR3 DNA, CDR3 protein. A D gene is named only where the DNA matches it firmly. Some rows mark clone size as missing; the rest say once, few, many or name a class of expanded clone.

size: NA
D: NA
length: 14
J: TRBJ2-7
V: TRBV10-3
DNA: TGTGCCATTGCCACCGGGACAACCAACCACGAGCAGTACTTC
CDR3: CAIATGTTNHEQYF

size: NA
D: NA
length: 13
J: TRBJ2-4
V: TRBV12-3/TRBV12-4
DNA: TGTGCCAGCAGTTTTGGGGAAAAAAACATTCAGTACTTC
CDR3: CASSFGEKNIQYF

size: NA
D: NA
length: 14
J: TRBJ1-6
V: TRBV5-1
DNA: TGCGCCAGCAGCGCCGGACAGAATAATTCACCCCTCCACTTT
CDR3: CASSAGQNNSPLHF

size: NA
D: TRBD2
length: 18
J: TRBJ2-7
V: TRBV5-4
DNA: TGTGCCAGCAGCTCAAAGGGCCTACCGAGCGGGGGACCGAACGAGCAGTACTTC
CDR3: CASSSKGLPSGGPNEQYF

size: NA
D: NA
length: 13
J: TRBJ1-1
V: TRBV6-1
DNA: TGTGCCAGCAGTGAAGGGGGGAGGCCTGAAGCTTTCTTT
CDR3: CASSEGGRPEAFF

size: NA
D: TRBD2
length: 15
J: TRBJ2-5
V: TRBV5-4
DNA: TGTGCCAGCAGCCGAGACGGGACTAACGGGGAGACCCAGTACTTC
CDR3: CASSRDGTNGETQYF

size: NA
D: NA
length: 16
J: TRBJ2-7
V: TRBV5-1
DNA: TGCGCCAGCAGCTTGGAAGTTACGGGGTCTGGCTACGAGCAGTACTTC
CDR3: CASSLEVTGSGYEQYF

size: NA
D: TRBD2
length: 13
J: TRBJ2-7
V: TRBV7-6
DNA: TGTGCCAGCAGCTTTGGACTAGCTTACGAGCAGTACTTC
CDR3: CASSFGLAYEQYF

size: NA
D: TRBD1
length: 14
J: TRBJ2-5
V: TRBV5-4
DNA: TGTGCCAGCAGCTTGCGACAGGGGCAAGAGACCCAGTACTTC
CDR3: CASSLRQGQETQYF

size: NA
D: NA
length: 15
J: TRBJ1-1
V: TRBV5-1
DNA: TGCGCCAGCAGCCCGGCCCAGGGACCTAACACTGAAGCTTTCTTT
CDR3: CASSPAQGPNTEAFF

size: NA
D: NA
length: 14
J: TRBJ1-2
V: TRBV21-1
DNA: TGTGCCAGCAGCTCCTTAAGGGGCAGGAATGGCTACACCTTC
CDR3: CASSSLRGRNGYTF

size: NA
D: NA
length: 12
J: TRBJ1-5
V: TRBV3-1/TRBV3-2
DNA: TGTGCCAGCAGCCAAGATAGACAGCCCCAGCATTTT
CDR3: CASSQDRQPQHF

size: once
D: NA
length: 13
J: TRBJ1-2
V: TRBV5-1
DNA: TGCGCCAGCAGCTTGGAAAGGGCTTATGGCTACACCTTC
CDR3: CASSLERAYGYTF

size: NA
D: NA
length: 14
J: TRBJ2-1
V: TRBV10-3
DNA: TGTGCCATCAGTGGTAGTTGGAGGGAGAATGAGCAGTTCTTC
CDR3: CAISGSWRENEQFF